Detailed here is one TCR beta chain. The antigen is not known. This specimen belongs to a study of CD8 T cells in Susac syndrome. The germline gives CDR1 SEHNR, CDR2 FQNEAQ (reference sequence). The V end was cut by 1 base, the J end by 7 bases, with 14 bases between. The CDR3 loop spans 15 amino acids. Random hexamers served to reverse transcribe about 0.5 to 1 ug RNA. TCRdb reprocessed the immunoSEQ multiplex PCR reads with MiXCR, giving one entry per CDR3 protein. Of roughly 44,000 distinct CDR3 sequences in the sample, approximately 94% were seen once. Broader study findings: It was acknowledged in the study that its TCR sequencing and HLA analysis involved a relatively small number of individuals.

Material: CD8+ T cells from PBMCs. The TCR was taken from a human donor in good health. This chain links TRBV7-9 with TRBJ2-1, with unresolved D. The CDR3 bases are TGTGCCAGCAGCTTAGGGGGTAAGGGTCGTAATGAGCAGTTCTTC. Its translation: CASSLGGKGRNEQFF.